The T cell receptor beta chain described here comes from a study of blood T cells in healthy people across ages. Study-wide results and limits: Both naive CD4+ cell counts and diversity were greater in long-lived donors than in aged donors. Observed TCR beta diversity showed a strong correlation with the percentage of naive T cells as measured by flow cytometry. Diversity was estimated from one million T cells, and these estimates were considered underestimates.

Together with a sample-barcoded 5' primer, a J-beta primer mix was included in a second PCR lasting about 7 to 12 cycles. TCRdb analysed the 5' RACE reads with MiXCR anew, one entry per CDR3 protein. The sample consists of 800,000 to 950,000 distinct CDR3 sequences, under 40% of them appearing once. Notes on this clonotype: Its antigen is currently unknown.

The ends lost 5 bases at V and 1 base at J; junction bases unmatched: 4. The length of the CDR3 is 14 residues. Germline loops: CDR1 SGHTA, CDR2 FQGNSA. Sequences were obtained from blood. This chain links TRBV7-2 with TRBJ2-5, with 7 bases fitting TRBD2. This sequence was found in a man younger than 35 in good health. The CDR3 loop reads CASSHSGTQETQYF. The CDR3 nucleotides are TGTGCCAGCAGCCACAGCGGGACCCAAGAGACCCAGTACTTC.